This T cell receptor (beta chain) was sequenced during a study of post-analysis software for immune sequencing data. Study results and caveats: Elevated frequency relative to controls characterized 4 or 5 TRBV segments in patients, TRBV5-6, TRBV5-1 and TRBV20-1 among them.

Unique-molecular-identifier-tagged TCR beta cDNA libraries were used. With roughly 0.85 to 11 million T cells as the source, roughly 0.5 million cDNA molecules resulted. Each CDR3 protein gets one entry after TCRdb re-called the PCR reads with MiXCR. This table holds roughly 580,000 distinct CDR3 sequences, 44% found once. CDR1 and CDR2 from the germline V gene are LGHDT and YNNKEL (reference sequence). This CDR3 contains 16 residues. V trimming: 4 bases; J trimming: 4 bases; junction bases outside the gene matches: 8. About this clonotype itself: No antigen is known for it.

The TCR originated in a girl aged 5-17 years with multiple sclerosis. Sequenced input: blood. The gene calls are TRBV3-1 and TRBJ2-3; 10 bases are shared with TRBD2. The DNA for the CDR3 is TGTGCCAGCAGCCTTAGAGCGGGGGGGATGTCAGATACGCAGTATTTT. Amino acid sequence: CASSLRAGGMSDTQYF.